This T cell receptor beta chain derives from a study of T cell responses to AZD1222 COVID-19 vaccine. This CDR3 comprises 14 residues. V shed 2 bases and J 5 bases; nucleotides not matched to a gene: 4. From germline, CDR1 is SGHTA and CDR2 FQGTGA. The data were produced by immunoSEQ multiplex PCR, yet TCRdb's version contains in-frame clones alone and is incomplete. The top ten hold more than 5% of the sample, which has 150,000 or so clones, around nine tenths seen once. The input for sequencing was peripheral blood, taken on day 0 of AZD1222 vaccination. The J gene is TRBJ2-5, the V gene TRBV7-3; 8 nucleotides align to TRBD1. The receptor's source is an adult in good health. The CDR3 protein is CASSLGTGRETQYF. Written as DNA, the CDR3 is TGTGCCAGCAGCTTAGGGACAGGCCGGGAGACCCAGTACTTC.